This TCR beta chain was captured in a study of neurological immune-mediated disorders. TCRdb re-derived calls from the 5' RACE reads in MiXCR, one entry per CDR3 protein. The sample carries about 22,000 distinct CDR3 sequences, approximately 5.9% recorded once. This clonotype has at least ten counts. V was cut by 0 bases and J by 1 base, with 9 bases left in between. The CDR3 contains 14 residues. Germline V gene sequence: CDR1 DFQATT, CDR2 SNEGSKA (reference sequence). J is TRBJ2-5 and V is TRBV20-1; possible D gene TRBD1, 6 bases. The TCR originated in a man aged 18 to 29 in good health. The material sequenced was CD8+ T cells from blood. CDR3 coding DNA: TGCAGTGCTAGAGATTGGGACACCCAAGAGACCCAGTACTTC. Residues: CSARDWDTQETQYF.